This T cell receptor (beta chain) stems from a study of T cell responses to AZD1222 COVID-19 vaccine. General observations from the study: At study baseline, merely several AZD1222 recipients were seropositive. Two AZD1222 doses significantly raised spike-specific TCR breadth and depth over controls.

Using immunoSEQ multiplex PCR, the repertoire was profiled, and TCRdb retains in-frame clones only, with some absent. In the table there are 130,000 or so clones, 75% to 90% of which are singletons. Note on this clone: Its antigen is as yet unknown.

The CDR3 is 13 amino acids. The V and J ends lost 6 bases and 10 bases respectively, with 16 bases between them. The sample was peripheral blood, taken on day 0 of MenACWY control vaccination. This sequence joins TRBV12-3 or TRBV12-4 and TRBJ2-1; unclear D gene. This clonotype was sampled from an adult in good health. The DNA for the CDR3 is TGTGCCAGCAGCCAAAGGTCGAACGGGGAGCAGTTCTTC. Protein sequence: CASSQRSNGEQFF.